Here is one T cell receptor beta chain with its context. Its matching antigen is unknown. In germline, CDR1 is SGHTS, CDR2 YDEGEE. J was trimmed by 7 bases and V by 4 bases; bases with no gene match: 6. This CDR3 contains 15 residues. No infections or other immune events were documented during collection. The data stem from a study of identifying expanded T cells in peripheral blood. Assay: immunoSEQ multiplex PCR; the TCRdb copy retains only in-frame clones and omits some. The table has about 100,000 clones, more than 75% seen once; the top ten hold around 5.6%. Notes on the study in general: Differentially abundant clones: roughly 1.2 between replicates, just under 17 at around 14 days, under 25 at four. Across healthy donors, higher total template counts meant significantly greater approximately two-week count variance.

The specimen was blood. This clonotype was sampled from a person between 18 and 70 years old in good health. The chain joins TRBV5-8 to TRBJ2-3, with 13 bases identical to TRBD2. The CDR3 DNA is TGTGCCAGCAGCCCGGGACTAGCGGGGAGGCATACGCAGTATTTT. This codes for CASSPGLAGRHTQYF.